This T cell receptor beta chain was identified in a study of blood T cell repertoires in COVID-19. Study-level background: The United States, Italy and Spain provided the acute and convalescent COVID-19 samples.

In germline, CDR1 is SGHRS, CDR2 YFSETQ. With 1 base clipped from V and 3 bases from J, the junction kept 4 bases outside the gene matches. CDR3 length: 15 amino acids. This clone appeared a single time. Clones were read by immunoSEQ multiplex PCR, and TCRdb kept only the in-frame ones, dropping some. Of 20,000 or so clones listed, roughly 86% are singletons. Sequencing used peripheral blood. The chain combines TRBV5-1 with TRBJ2-1; 7 bases are a match to TRBD2. The receptor comes from a man aged 45 to 65 with active COVID-19. The CDR3 DNA reads TGCGCCAGCAGCTTGTTTCCTAGCGGCTACAATGAGCAGTTCTTC. Amino acids: CASSLFPSGYNEQFF.